The 14 T cell receptor beta chains below were found in one sample sequenced in a study of T-cell reconstitution after alpha-beta-depleted transplantation in children. The library targeted TCRbeta and was prepared with unique molecular identifiers. TCRdb analysed the PCR reads with MiXCR anew, one entry per CDR3 protein. Here the sample spans approximately 520,000 distinct CDR3 sequences, roughly 10% being singletons. The sample here was PBMCs, mostly from graft donor cells, taken 180 days after TCRalphabeta/CD19-depleted stem cell transplant. The receptors shown here come from a female patient aged 2 to 10 who had a stem cell transplant for aplastic anemia, so the T cells may come from the graft donor.

This clonotype was seen many times. The chain links TRBV20-1 to TRBJ2-7, with TRBD1 as a possible D gene (5 bases). CDR3 length: 11 amino acids. Trimming stripped 7 bases from V and 3 bases from J, with 10 bases between. The V gene's germline CDR1 is DFQATT and CDR2 SNEGSKA (reference sequence). The CDR3: CSEVRDYEQYF. The CDR3 bases are TGCAGTGAAGTCAGGGACTACGAGCAGTACTTC.

This clonotype was counted only a few times. The chain is built from TRBV28 and TRBJ2-7, with 10 nucleotides matching TRBD1. The CDR3 runs to 16 residues. The J segment lost 3 bases and the V segment lost 3 bases, leaving 8 bases of the junction unmatched. Looked up from germline, CDR1 is MDHEN and CDR2 is SYDVKM. The CDR3 DNA is TGTGCCAGCAGTTTTTTATTCCGGGACAGGGGCTACGAGCAGTACTTC. Translation gives CASSFLFRDRGYEQYF.

The sample holds a few counts of this clonotype. This chain connects TRBV6-1 to TRBJ2-5; D not resolved. The CDR3 contains 15 residues. V was pared by 8 bases and J by 1 base, with 17 bases between. CDR1 MNHNS and CDR2 SASEGT come from the germline V gene. CDR3 protein: CASGGSLGIQETQYF. CDR3 nucleotides: TGTGCCAGCGGTGGTTCTTTGGGCATCCAAGAGACCCAGTACTTC.

The table lists this clonotype with a few counts. The genes are TRBV12-3 or TRBV12-4 and TRBJ1-3; D possibly corresponds to TRBD1 (6 bases). CDR3 length: 14 residues. The V end lost 4 bases, the J end lost 4 bases, and 11 bases lay between the germline ends. DNA for the CDR3: TGTGCCAGCAGTTCAGGGGTCCCAGGAAACACCATATATTTT. It encodes CASSSGVPGNTIYF.

This clonotype was detected a few times. The chain carries TRBV5-1 and TRBJ2-7, with D uncertain. Germline-derived CDR1 and CDR2 are SGHRS and YFSETQ. Trimming took off 4 bases at V and 5 bases at J, with 19 bases between the two ends. This CDR3 comprises 15 residues. The CDR3 loop is CASSLTSNHQDEQYF. CDR3 DNA sequence: TGCGCCAGCAGCCTAACCTCAAACCATCAGGACGAGCAGTACTTC.

The J gene is TRBJ2-1, the V gene TRBV28; the match to TRBD2 covers 15 bases. This CDR3 has 16 residues. Germline CDR1 and CDR2: MDHEN and SYDVKM. Trimming at V came to 6 bases and at J to 6 bases, leaving 6 bases not matched to a gene. The DNA of the CDR3 is TGTGCCAGCAGCCCCCAGGGACTAGCGGGAGGCAATGAGCAGTTCTTC. Its protein product is CASSPQGLAGGNEQFF.

The chain carries TRBV6-2 or TRBV6-3 and TRBJ2-2, with D tentatively TRBD1 (6 bases). Deletions cut 7 bases from V and 4 bases from J, with 13 bases between. Germline-derived CDR1 and CDR2 are MNHEY and SVGEGT. The CDR3 sequence is 14 residues long. This CDR3 reads CASKSQGITGELFF. The CDR3 coding sequence is TGTGCCAGCAAGTCACAGGGAATCACCGGGGAGCTGTTTTTT.

This clonotype was picked up many times. The CDR3 spells CASSQGTGGAYGYTF. CDR3 coding DNA: TGTGCCAGCAGCCAGGGGACAGGGGGCGCATATGGCTACACCTTC. The chain links TRBV5-6 to TRBJ1-2; 12 bases agree with TRBD1. Germline V CDR1 and CDR2: SGHDT, YYEEEE. V lost 4 bases, J lost 5 bases, and 6 bases stayed unmatched. The CDR3 runs 15 residues. Based on the CDR3 plus reference TRBV5-6 and TRBJ1-2, the full variable domain is DAGVTQSPTHLIKTRGQQVTLRCSPKSGHDTVSWYQQALGQGPQFIFQYYEEEERQRGNFPDRFSGHQFPNYSSELNVNALLLGDSALYLCASSQGTGGAYGYTFGSGTRLTVV.

For this clonotype: Since a much larger clone is just one base distant, this may be a read error. J is TRBJ2-5 and V is TRBV5-1, with 7 nucleotides matching TRBD1. The CDR3 has 15 amino acids. CDR1 and CDR2 (germline): SGHRS, YFSETQ. The CDR3 nucleotides are TGCGCCAGCAGGTCCGGGACAGCGGCACAAGAGCCCCAGTACTTC. As protein: CASRSGTAAQEPQYF.

This clonotype was recorded a few times. The CDR3 loop is CASSSGAGIVGEQFF. The CDR3 region has the DNA TGTGCCAGCAGCTCGGGGGCAGGGATTGTCGGTGAGCAGTTCTTC. V and J are TRBV7-2 and TRBJ2-1; D tentatively reads TRBD1 or TRBD2 (6 bases each). Germline V lookup: CDR1 SGHTA, CDR2 FQGNSA. Trimming removed 4 bases from V and 9 bases from J, with 19 bases in between. The CDR3 spans 15 residues.

This clonotype turned up a few times. The chain couples TRBV7-2 to TRBJ2-5; D gene uncertain. The CDR3 runs to 15 residues. The V end was cut by 1 base, the J end by 5 bases, with 14 bases between. Per the germline V gene, CDR1 is SGHTA and CDR2 is FQGNSA. The CDR3 protein is CASSLEVRLSETQYF. The DNA of the CDR3 is TGTGCCAGCAGCTTAGAAGTGCGATTGAGCGAGACCCAGTACTTC.

This clonotype was picked up many times. The V call is TRBV12-3 or TRBV12-4, the J call TRBJ2-3, with D possibly being TRBD2 (5 bases). Trimming removed 3 bases at V and 4 bases at J, with 8 bases between. The CDR3 loop spans 13 amino acids. CDR3 loop: CASSFHGADTQYF. Here the CDR3 DNA reads TGTGCCAGCAGTTTCCACGGGGCAGATACGCAGTATTTT.

This clonotype was detected a few times. The chain combines TRBV6-5 with TRBJ2-7; no clear D gene. The CDR3 loop spans 13 amino acids. V lost 0 bases to trimming and J lost 4 bases, with 7 bases between them. The germline CDR1 and CDR2 sequences are MNHEY and SVGAGI. CDR3 in DNA: TGTGCCAGCAGTTACTCGTTGGGGTACGAGCAGTACGTC. Translation gives CASSYSLGYEQYV.

This clonotype was recorded many times. The chain recombines TRBV28 with TRBJ2-3; a weak D match, TRBD1 (5 bases). Trimming removed 6 bases from V and 2 bases from J, with 9 bases in between. Germline V lookup: CDR1 MDHEN, CDR2 SYDVKM. The CDR3 length is 13 residues. The CDR3, as DNA: TGTGCCAGCAGCTCCAGGGCCACAGATACGCAGTATTTT. It yields the protein CASSSRATDTQYF.